The rows below give T cell receptor beta chains drawn from one sample of a study of shared clonotypes between healthy human individuals. This table comes from immunoSEQ multiplex PCR, and its TCRdb copy is limited to in-frame clones, with some not included. The table shows about half a million clones, with roughly 78% occurring only once. The sequenced sample consisted of PBMCs. Receptors were obtained from a woman in her forties in good health. Some clones in this sample may be carry-over from other donors' samples. Each CDR3 is given with its conserved first and last residue. A D gene is named only where the DNA matches it firmly. Not all rows give a size; the values are once, few, many and, for expanded clones, a class.

CDR3aa | CDR3nt | j_gene | abundance | v_gene | d_gene | len
CASSYSTGGYTEAFF | TGTGCCAGCAGTTACTCGACGGGAGGCTACACTGAAGCTTTCTTT | TRBJ1-1 | - | TRBV6-5 | - | 15
CARTAAGGVEKLFF | TGTGCCAGGACAGCGGCGGGGGGCGTTGAAAAACTGTTTTTT | TRBJ1-4 | - | TRBV21-1 | - | 14
CASSLLPLGRNSYNEQFF | TGTGCCAGCAGTTTATTACCCCTAGGGCGCAACTCCTACAATGAGCAGTTCTTC | TRBJ2-1 | - | TRBV27 | - | 18
CASSQVHGSYSEQFF | TGTGCCAGCAGCCAGGTTCATGGGAGCTACTCTGAGCAGTTCTTC | TRBJ2-1 | - | TRBV7-2 | - | 15
CASSLELRTDTQYF | TGTGCCAGCAGCTTAGAACTACGCACAGATACGCAGTATTTT | TRBJ2-3 | - | TRBV7-9 | - | 14
CASSRTSGGPNTGELFF | TGCGCCAGCAGCCGGACTAGCGGGGGCCCGAACACCGGGGAGCTGTTTTTT | TRBJ2-2 | once | TRBV5-1 | TRBD2 | 17
CASSLAGGTYNEQFF | TGTGCCAGCAGCTTAGCGGGAGGTACCTACAATGAGCAGTTCTTC | TRBJ2-1 | - | TRBV7-3 | TRBD2 | 15
CASSPDGLAGADEQFF | TGCGCCAGCAGCCCCGATGGGCTAGCGGGAGCTGATGAGCAGTTCTTC | TRBJ2-1 | - | TRBV5-1 | TRBD2 | 16
CASSLVPGGGNYGYTF | TGCGCCAGCAGCTTGGTGCCAGGGGGCGGTAACTATGGCTACACCTTC | TRBJ1-2 | - | TRBV5-1 | TRBD1 | 16
CSVDAVSGTEAFF | TGCAGCGTTGATGCTGTGAGCGGCACTGAAGCTTTCTTT | TRBJ1-1 | - | TRBV29-1 | - | 13
CASRSDTGRDEQYF | TGTGCCAGCAGATCCGATACAGGGCGAGACGAGCAGTACTTC | TRBJ2-7 | - | TRBV27 | - | 14
CASSLLSYEQYF | TGTGCCAGCAGTTTGTTATCCTACGAGCAGTACTTC | TRBJ2-7 | once | TRBV28 | - | 12
CASREWGQGFDEQFF | TGTGCCAGCAGGGAGTGGGGACAGGGATTCGATGAGCAGTTCTTC | TRBJ2-1 | - | TRBV2 | TRBD1 | 15
CASSLDIGDRGQLNTEAFF | TGTGCCAGCAGCTTAGACATAGGGGACAGGGGGCAGTTGAACACTGAAGCTTTCTTT | TRBJ1-1 | - | TRBV11-3 | TRBD1 | 19
CASSPQGSTEAFF | TGTGCCAGCAGCCCACAGGGAAGCACTGAAGCTTTCTTT | TRBJ1-1 | - | TRBV6-5 | - | 13
CASSPPRRTGEYEQYF | TGTGCCAGCTCACCACCTCGCAGAACAGGGGAGTACGAGCAGTACTTC | TRBJ2-7 | - | TRBV18 | TRBD1 | 16
CASSEQPGQGNTEAFF | TGTGCCAGCAGTGAACAGCCGGGACAGGGAAACACTGAAGCTTTCTTT | TRBJ1-1 | - | TRBV6-1 | TRBD1 | 16
CASSFRSGGGPGDTQYF | TGTGCCAGCAGCTTCCGGAGTGGGGGAGGGCCCGGAGATACGCAGTATTTT | TRBJ2-3 | - | TRBV7-3 | TRBD2 | 17
CASRGLAGGKNQETQYF | TGCGCCAGCAGGGGACTAGCGGGAGGAAAAAACCAAGAGACCCAGTACTTC | TRBJ2-5 | - | TRBV5-1 | TRBD2 | 17
CASSQLVGYEQYF | TGCGCCAGCAGCCAACTAGTGGGGTACGAGCAGTACTTC | TRBJ2-7 | - | TRBV4-3 | - | 13
CASSKAGGNEKLFF | TGTGCCAGCAGCAAGGCAGGGGGAAATGAAAAACTGTTTTTT | TRBJ1-4 | - | TRBV4-2 | TRBD1 | 14
CASSLGPTSGNNEQFF | TGTGCCAGCAGCTTAGGTCCGACTAGCGGGAACAATGAGCAGTTCTTC | TRBJ2-1 | - | TRBV11-1 | TRBD2 | 16
CASNLDGRTGGEQFF | TGTGCCAGCAACTTAGACGGGAGGACCGGTGGTGAGCAGTTCTTC | TRBJ2-1 | - | TRBV7-2 | TRBD2 | 15
CASSPLGARPNYGYTF | TGTGCCAGCAGTCCCCTGGGGGCCAGACCCAACTATGGCTACACCTTC | TRBJ1-2 | - | TRBV27 | - | 16
CASSPEGQLQETQYF | TGTGCCAGTAGTCCGGAGGGACAGCTACAAGAGACCCAGTACTTC | TRBJ2-5 | - | TRBV19 | - | 15
CASSVASGPGNEQFF | TGTGCCAGCAGCGTAGCCTCCGGCCCGGGGAATGAGCAGTTCTTC | TRBJ2-1 | - | TRBV9 | - | 15
CASSLPPGQGSGNTIYF | TGTGCCAGCAGTTTACCCCCGGGACAGGGTTCTGGAAACACCATATATTTT | TRBJ1-3 | - | TRBV28 | TRBD1 | 17
CASSLGPSGAQETQYF | TGCGCCAGCAGCTTGGGGCCCTCTGGGGCCCAAGAGACCCAGTACTTC | TRBJ2-5 | - | TRBV5-1 | - | 16
CASSPRQGSIEKLFF | TGTGCCAGCAGTCCACGACAGGGTTCGATAGAAAAACTGTTTTTT | TRBJ1-4 | - | TRBV27 | TRBD1 | 15
CASSATLAGTLDEQFF | TGCGCCAGCAGCGCGACACTAGCGGGTACCCTCGATGAGCAGTTCTTC | TRBJ2-1 | - | TRBV5-1 | TRBD2 | 16
CASSSLSGLAGGQRGYEQYF | TGTGCCAGCAGCTCCCTCTCCGGACTAGCGGGAGGACAGCGGGGGTACGAGCAGTACTTC | TRBJ2-7 | - | TRBV7-8 | TRBD2 | 20
CASNPPVGARVAFF | TGTGCCAGCAATCCGCCGGTCGGGGCCCGTGTAGCTTTCTTT | TRBJ1-1 | - | TRBV28 | - | 14
CAWSVRGAHTQYF | TGTGCCTGGAGTGTACGTGGGGCACATACGCAGTATTTT | TRBJ2-3 | - | TRBV30 | - | 13